This T cell receptor (beta chain) was retrieved from a study of T cell changes during pregnancy in multiple sclerosis. This CDR3 comprises 14 residues. Germline CDR1 reads SGHRS; CDR2 reads YFSETQ. The V segment lost 6 bases and the J segment 5 bases; nucleotides outside the gene matches: 11. TCRdb's copy holds only in-frame clones and misses some; the assay was immunoSEQ multiplex PCR. The sample holds some 40,000 clones, around nine tenths seen once. This chain joins TRBV5-1 and TRBJ2-7, with TRBD2 matching 7 bases. The sample was CD4+ T cells from peripheral blood mononuclear cells, taken before pregnancy. The origin of this receptor is a female donor with multiple sclerosis, enrolled in a pregnancy study. CDR3 residues: CASKGEGRGDEQYF. CDR3 DNA sequence: TGCGCCAGCAAGGGTGAAGGCCGGGGGGACGAGCAGTACTTC.